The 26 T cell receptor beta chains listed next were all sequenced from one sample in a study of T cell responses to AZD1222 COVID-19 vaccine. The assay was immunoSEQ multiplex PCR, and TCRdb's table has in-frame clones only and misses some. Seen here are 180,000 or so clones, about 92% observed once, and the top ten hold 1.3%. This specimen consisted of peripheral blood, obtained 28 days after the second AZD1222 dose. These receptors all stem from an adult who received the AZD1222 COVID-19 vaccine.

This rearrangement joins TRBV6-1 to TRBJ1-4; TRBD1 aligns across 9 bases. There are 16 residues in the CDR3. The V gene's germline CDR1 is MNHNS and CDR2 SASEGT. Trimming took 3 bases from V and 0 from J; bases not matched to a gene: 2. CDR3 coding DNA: TGTGCCAGCAGTGACGACAGGGGGACAACTAATGAAAAACTGTTTTTT. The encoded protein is CASSDDRGTTNEKLFF.

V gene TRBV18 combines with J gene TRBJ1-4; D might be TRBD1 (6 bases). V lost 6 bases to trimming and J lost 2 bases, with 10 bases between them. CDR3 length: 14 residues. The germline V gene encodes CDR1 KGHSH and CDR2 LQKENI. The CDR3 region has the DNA TGTGCCAGCTCCTGGGACAAGACTAATGAAAAACTGTTTTTT. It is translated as CASSWDKTNEKLFF. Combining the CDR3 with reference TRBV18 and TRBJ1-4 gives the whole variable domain NAGVMQNPRHLVRRRGQEARLRCSPMKGHSHVYWYRQLPEEGLKFMVYLQKENIIDESGMPKERFSAEFPKEGPSILRIQQVVRGDSAAYFCASSWDKTNEKLFFGSGTQLSVL.

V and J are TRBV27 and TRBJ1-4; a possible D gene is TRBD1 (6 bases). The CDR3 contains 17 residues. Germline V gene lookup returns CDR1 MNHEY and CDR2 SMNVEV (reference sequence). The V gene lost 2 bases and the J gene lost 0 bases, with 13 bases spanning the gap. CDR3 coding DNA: TGTGCCAGCAGTTTAACAGGGTCCCCAGCAACTAATGAAAAACTGTTTTTT. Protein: CASSLTGSPATNEKLFF.

The CDR3 nucleotides read TGTGCCAGCAGTCTCCCCGACAGGGGCGCCGTCTACAATCAGCCCCAGCATTTT. Protein sequence: CASSLPDRGAVYNQPQHF. The chain couples TRBV28 to TRBJ1-5, with TRBD1 matching over 8 bases. The CDR3 has 18 residues. CDR1 and CDR2 (germline): MDHEN, SYDVKM. V lost 5 bases and J lost 3; bases outside the gene matches: 15.

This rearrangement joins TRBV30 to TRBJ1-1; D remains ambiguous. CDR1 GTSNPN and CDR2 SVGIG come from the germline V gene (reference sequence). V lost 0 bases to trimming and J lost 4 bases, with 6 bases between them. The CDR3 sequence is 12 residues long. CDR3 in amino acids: CAWSVRITEAFF. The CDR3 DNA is TGTGCCTGGAGTGTACGGATCACTGAAGCTTTCTTT.

The CDR3 coding sequence is TGTGCCAGCAGTCAGTATACCAGTCTCTTGGGCTACACCTTC. It codes for CASSQYTSLLGYTF. V is TRBV5-4 and J is TRBJ1-2; no clear D gene. Germline V gene sequence: CDR1 SGHNT, CDR2 YYREEE (reference sequence). V gave up 5 bases and J gave up 8 bases, with 19 bases separating them. This CDR3 comprises 14 residues.

CDR3 region: CASSLGQSTEAFF. In DNA form, the CDR3 reads TGTGCCAGCAGCTTAGGCCAGTCCACTGAAGCTTTCTTT. J is TRBJ1-1 and V is TRBV7-3, with D uncertain. Germline CDR1 is SGHTA and CDR2 is FQGTGA. Trimming left V 2 bases short and J 4 bases short, with 8 bases between. CDR3 size: 13 residues.

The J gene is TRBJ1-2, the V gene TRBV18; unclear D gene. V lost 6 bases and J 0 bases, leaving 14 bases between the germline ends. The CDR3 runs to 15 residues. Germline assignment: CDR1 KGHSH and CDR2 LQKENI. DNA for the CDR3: TGTGCCAGCTCCACCGCCGGTCAAACTAACTATGGCTACACCTTC. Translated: CASSTAGQTNYGYTF.

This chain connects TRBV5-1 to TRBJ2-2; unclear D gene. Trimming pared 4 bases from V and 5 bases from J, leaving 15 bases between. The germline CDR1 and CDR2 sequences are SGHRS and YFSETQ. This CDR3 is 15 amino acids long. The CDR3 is CASSTWTVSTGELFF. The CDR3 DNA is TGCGCCAGCAGCACGTGGACGGTTTCTACCGGGGAGCTGTTTTTT.

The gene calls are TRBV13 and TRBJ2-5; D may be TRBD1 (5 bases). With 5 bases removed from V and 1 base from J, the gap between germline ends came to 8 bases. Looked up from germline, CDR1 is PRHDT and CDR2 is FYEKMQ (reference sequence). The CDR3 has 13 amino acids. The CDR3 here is CASSRQSQETQYF. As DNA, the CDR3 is TGTGCCAGCAGCCGACAGAGCCAAGAGACCCAGTACTTC. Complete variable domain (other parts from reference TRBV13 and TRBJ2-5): AAGVIQSPRHLIKEKRETATLKCYPIPRHDTVYWYQQGPGQDPQFLISFYEKMQSDKGSIPDRFSAQQFSDYHSELNMSSLELGDSALYFCASSRQSQETQYFGPGTRLLVL.

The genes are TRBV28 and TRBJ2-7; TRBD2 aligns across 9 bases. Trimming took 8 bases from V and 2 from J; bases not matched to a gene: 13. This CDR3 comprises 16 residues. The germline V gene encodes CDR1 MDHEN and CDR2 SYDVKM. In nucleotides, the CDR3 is TGTGCCAGCGGCTGGGGGAGAGGCGGGAGGGCCTACGAGCAGTACTTC. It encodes CASGWGRGGRAYEQYF.

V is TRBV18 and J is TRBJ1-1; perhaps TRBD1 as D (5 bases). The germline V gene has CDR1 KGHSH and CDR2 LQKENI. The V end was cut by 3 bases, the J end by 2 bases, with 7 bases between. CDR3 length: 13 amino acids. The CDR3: CASSPGTNTEAFF. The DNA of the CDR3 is TGTGCCAGCTCACCTGGGACCAACACTGAAGCTTTCTTT.

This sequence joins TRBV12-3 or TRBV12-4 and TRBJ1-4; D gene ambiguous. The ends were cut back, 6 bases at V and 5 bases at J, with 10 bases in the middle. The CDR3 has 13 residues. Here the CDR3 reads CASRPGPNEKLFF. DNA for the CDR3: TGTGCCAGCAGACCGGGTCCAAATGAAAAACTGTTTTTT.

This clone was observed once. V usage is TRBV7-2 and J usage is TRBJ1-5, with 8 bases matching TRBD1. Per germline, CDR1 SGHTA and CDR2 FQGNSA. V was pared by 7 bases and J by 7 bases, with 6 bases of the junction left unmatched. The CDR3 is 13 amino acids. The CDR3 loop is CASTDRGGQPQHF. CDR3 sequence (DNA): TGTGCCAGCACCGACAGGGGAGGACAGCCCCAGCATTTT. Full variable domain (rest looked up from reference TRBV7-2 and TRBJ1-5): GAGVSQSPSNKVTEKGKDVELRCDPISGHTALYWYRQSLGQGLEFLIYFQGNSAPDKSGLPSDRFSAERTGGSVSTLTIQRTQQEDSAVYLCASTDRGGQPQHFGDGTRLSIL.

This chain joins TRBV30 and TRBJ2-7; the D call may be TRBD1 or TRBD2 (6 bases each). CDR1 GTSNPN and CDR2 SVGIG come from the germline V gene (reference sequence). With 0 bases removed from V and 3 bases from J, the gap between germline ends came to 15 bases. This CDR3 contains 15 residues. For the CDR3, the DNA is TGTGCCTGGAGTGTAGGTATACAGGGAGGCTACGAGCAGTACTTC. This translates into CAWSVGIQGGYEQYF.

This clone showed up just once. The CDR3 loop is CASSSRPRANYGYTF. In DNA, the CDR3 is TGTGCCAGCAGCTCCCGACCGAGAGCTAACTATGGCTACACCTTC. The chain uses TRBV13 and TRBJ1-2, with no clear D. V lost 4 bases and J lost 0, with 12 bases in between. The CDR3 runs 15 residues. CDR1 is PRHDT and CDR2 is FYEKMQ in the germline V gene (reference sequence).

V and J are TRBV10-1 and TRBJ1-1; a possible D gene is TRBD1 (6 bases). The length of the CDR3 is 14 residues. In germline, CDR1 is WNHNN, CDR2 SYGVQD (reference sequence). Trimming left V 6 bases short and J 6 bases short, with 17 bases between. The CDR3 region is CASSQQGRDAEAFF. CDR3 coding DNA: TGCGCCAGCAGCCAACAGGGCCGGGACGCTGAAGCTTTCTTT.

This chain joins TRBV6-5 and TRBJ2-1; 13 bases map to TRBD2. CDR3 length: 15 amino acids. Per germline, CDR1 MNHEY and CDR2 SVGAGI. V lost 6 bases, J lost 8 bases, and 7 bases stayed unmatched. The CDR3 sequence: CASSRTSGGADEQFF. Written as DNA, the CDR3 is TGTGCCAGCAGCCGTACTAGCGGGGGGGCCGATGAGCAGTTCTTC.

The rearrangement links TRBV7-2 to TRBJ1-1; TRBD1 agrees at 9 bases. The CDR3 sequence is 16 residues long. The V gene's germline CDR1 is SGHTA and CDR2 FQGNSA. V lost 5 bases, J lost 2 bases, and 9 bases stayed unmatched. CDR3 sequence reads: CASSPPGQGVNTEAFF. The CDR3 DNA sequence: TGTGCCAGCAGCCCTCCGGGACAGGGAGTTAACACTGAAGCTTTCTTT.

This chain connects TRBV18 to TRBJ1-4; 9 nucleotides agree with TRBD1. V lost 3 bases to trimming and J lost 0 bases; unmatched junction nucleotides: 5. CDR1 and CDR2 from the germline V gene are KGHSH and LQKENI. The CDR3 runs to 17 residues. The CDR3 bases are TGTGCCAGCTCACCCCCGGGACAGGGTGCAACTAATGAAAAACTGTTTTTT. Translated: CASSPPGQGATNEKLFF. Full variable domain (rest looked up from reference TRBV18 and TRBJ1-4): NAGVMQNPRHLVRRRGQEARLRCSPMKGHSHVYWYRQLPEEGLKFMVYLQKENIIDESGMPKERFSAEFPKEGPSILRIQQVVRGDSAAYFCASSPPGQGATNEKLFFGSGTQLSVL.

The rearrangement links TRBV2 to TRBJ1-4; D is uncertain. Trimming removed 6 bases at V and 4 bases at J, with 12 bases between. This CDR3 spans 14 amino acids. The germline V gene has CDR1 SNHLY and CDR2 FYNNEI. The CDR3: CASRERTINEKLFF. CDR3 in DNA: TGTGCCAGCAGGGAGCGGACCATTAATGAAAAACTGTTTTTT.

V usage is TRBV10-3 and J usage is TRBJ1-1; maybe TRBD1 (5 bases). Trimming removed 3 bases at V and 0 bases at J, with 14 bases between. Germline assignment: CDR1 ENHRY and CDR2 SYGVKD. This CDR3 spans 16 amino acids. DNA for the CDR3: TGTGCCATCAGTGATCCAGGGTCAGATATGAACACTGAAGCTTTCTTT. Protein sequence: CAISDPGSDMNTEAFF.

This CDR3 is CASAGTGGLLTGNTIYF. The CDR3 DNA reads as TGTGCCAGCGCCGGGACAGGGGGACTTCTAACTGGAAACACCATATATTTT. V gene TRBV7-9 combines with J gene TRBJ1-3; 11 positions match TRBD1. The CDR3 runs to 17 residues. The ends lost 8 bases at V and 2 bases at J; junction bases unmatched: 11. Germline assignment: CDR1 SEHNR and CDR2 FQNEAQ (reference sequence).

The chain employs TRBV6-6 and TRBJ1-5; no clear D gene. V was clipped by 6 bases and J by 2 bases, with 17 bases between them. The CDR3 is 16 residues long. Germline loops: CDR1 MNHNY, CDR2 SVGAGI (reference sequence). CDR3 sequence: CASSKYPQSGNQPQHF. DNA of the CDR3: TGTGCCAGCAGCAAATACCCCCAAAGTGGCAATCAGCCCCAGCATTTT.

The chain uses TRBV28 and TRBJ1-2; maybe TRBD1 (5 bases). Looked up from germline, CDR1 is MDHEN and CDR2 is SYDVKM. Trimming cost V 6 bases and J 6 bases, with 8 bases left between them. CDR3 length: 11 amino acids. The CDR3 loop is CASRDKNGYTF. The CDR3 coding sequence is TGTGCCAGCAGGGACAAGAATGGCTACACCTTC.

CDR3 sequence: CASSLSGDRRVANYGYTF. In nucleotides, the CDR3 is TGTGCCAGCAGCCTCAGCGGCGACCGACGAGTAGCTAACTATGGCTACACCTTC. The gene calls are TRBV9 and TRBJ1-2; no definite D call. V was shortened by 4 bases and J by 0 bases, with 22 bases between the two germline ends. Per germline, CDR1 SGDLS and CDR2 YYNGEE. This CDR3 has 18 amino acids. The complete variable domain, with remaining parts taken from reference TRBV9 and TRBJ1-2, reads DSGVTQTPKHLITATGQRVTLRCSPRSGDLSVYWYQQSLDQGLQFLIQYYNGEERAKGNILERFSAQQFPDLHSELNLSSLELGDSALYFCASSLSGDRRVANYGYTFGSGTRLTVV.